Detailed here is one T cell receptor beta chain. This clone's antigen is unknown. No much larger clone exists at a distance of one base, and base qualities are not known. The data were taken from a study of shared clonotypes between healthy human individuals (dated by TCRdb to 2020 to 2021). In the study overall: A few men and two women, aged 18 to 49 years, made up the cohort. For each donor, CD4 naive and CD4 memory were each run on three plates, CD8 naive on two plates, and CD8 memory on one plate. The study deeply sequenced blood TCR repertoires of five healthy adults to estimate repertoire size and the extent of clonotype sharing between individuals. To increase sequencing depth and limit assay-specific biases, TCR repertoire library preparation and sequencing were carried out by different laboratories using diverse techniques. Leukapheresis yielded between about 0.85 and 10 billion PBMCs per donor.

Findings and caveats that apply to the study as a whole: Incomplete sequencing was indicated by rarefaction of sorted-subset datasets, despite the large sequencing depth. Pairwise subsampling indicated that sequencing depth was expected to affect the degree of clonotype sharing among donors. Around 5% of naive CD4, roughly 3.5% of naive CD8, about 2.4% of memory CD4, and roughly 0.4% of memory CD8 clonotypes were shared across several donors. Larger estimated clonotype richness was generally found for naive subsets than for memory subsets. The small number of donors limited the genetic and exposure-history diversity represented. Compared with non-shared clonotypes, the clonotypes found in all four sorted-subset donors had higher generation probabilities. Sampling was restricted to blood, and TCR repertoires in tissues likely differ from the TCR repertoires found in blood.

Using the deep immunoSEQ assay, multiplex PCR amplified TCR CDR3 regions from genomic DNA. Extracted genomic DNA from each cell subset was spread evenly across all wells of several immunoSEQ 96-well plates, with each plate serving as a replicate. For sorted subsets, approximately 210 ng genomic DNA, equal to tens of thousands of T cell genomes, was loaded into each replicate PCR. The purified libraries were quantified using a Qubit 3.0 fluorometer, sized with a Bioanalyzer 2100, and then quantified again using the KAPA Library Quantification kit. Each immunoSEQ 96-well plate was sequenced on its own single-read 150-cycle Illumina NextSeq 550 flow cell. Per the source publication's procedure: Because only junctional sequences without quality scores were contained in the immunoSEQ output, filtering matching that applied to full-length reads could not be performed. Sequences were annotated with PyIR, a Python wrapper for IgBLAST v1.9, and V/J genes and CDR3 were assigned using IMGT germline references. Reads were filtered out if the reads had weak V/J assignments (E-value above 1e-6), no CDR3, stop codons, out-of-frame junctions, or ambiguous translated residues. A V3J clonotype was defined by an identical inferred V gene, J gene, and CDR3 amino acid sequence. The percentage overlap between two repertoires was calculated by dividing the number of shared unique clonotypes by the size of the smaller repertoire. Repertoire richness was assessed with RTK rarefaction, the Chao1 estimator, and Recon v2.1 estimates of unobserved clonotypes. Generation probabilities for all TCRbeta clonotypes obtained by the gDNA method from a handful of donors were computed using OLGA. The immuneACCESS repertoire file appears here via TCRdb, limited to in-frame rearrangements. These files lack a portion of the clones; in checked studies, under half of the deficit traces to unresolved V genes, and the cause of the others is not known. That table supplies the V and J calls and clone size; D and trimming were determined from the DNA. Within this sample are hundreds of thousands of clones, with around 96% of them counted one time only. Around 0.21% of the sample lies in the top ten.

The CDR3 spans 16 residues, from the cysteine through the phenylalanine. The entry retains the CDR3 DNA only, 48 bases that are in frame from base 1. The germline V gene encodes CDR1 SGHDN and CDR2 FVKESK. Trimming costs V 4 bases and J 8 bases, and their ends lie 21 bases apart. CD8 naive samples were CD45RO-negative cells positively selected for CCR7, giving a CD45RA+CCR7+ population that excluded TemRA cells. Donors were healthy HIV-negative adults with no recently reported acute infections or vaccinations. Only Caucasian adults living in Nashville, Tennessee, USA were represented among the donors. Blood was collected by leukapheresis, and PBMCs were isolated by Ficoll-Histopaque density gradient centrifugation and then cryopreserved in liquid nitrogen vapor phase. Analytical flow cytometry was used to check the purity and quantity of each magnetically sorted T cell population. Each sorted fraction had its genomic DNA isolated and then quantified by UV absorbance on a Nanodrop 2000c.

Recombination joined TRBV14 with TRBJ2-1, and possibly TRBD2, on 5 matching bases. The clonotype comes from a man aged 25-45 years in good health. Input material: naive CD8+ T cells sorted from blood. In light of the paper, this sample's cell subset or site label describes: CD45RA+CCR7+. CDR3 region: CASSPKAVVGGDEQFF. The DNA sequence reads TGTGCCAGCAGCCCGAAAGCGGTAGTCGGTGGCGATGAGCAGTTCTTC.